Below are 10 T cell receptor beta chains sequenced from a single sample in a study of T cell repertoires in cytomegalovirus infection. MiXCR was run by TCRdb on the reads, yielding one entry per CDR3 protein. The sample shows 500,000 or so distinct CDR3 sequences, 16% of them seen only once. The sequencing sample was made of CD8+ T cells from PBMCs. The receptors were sampled from a human donor in good health (CMV status not recorded). Some clones in this sample may be carry-over from other donors' samples.

This clonotype was observed at least ten times. The V call is TRBV10-3, the J call TRBJ2-3; 12 bases map to TRBD2. The CDR3 sequence is 15 residues long. The V and J ends lost 10 bases and 2 bases, in that order; junction bases with no gene match: 7. Looked up from germline, CDR1 is ENHRY and CDR2 is SYGVKD. The DNA for the CDR3 is TGTGCCACTACGACTAGCGGGGGTTTCACAGATACGCAGTATTTT. This gives the protein CATTTSGGFTDTQYF.

This chain links TRBV5-4 with TRBJ2-4; 9 bases match TRBD1. The ends lost 0 bases at V and 3 bases at J; junction bases unmatched: 1. This CDR3 comprises 15 residues. Germline lookup yields CDR1 SGHNT and CDR2 YYREEE (reference sequence). CDR3 sequence (DNA): TGTGCCAGCAGCTTGGGGACAGGGGACAAAAACATTCAGTACTTC. The encoded protein is CASSLGTGDKNIQYF.

Concerning this clonotype itself: Because the CDR3 is missing its conserved closing phenylalanine or tryptophan, this is likely a read error. V gene TRBV2 combines with J gene TRBJ2-7; D is uncertain. Germline V gene data show CDR1 as SNHLY and CDR2 as FYNNEI. The CDR3 has 18 amino acids. V was pared by 1 base and J by 0 bases, with 19 bases between. The CDR3 here is CASSEEYDKLFSSYEQYL. CDR3 in DNA: TGTGCCAGCAGTGAAGAATACGATAAACTTTTTTCCTCCTACGAGCAGTACTTA.

This rearrangement joins TRBV7-6 to TRBJ2-5, with D tentatively TRBD1 (5 bases). Trimming removed 6 bases from V and 0 bases from J, with 17 bases in between. Looked up from germline, CDR1 is SGHVS and CDR2 is FNYEAQ. This CDR3 is 16 amino acids long. The CDR3 nucleotides read TGTGCCAGCAGTCGAACGAGACAGTTGTACCAAGAGACCCAGTACTTC. This codes for CASSRTRQLYQETQYF.

This clonotype was counted at least ten times. This chain uses TRBV28 with TRBJ2-2; TRBD2 is a possible D gene (5 bases). This CDR3 is built from 16 residues. V was clipped by 2 bases and J by 3 bases, with 13 bases between them. The germline CDR1 and CDR2 sequences are MDHEN and SYDVKM. CDR3 sequence: CASSLKGSTYTGELFF. The CDR3 DNA sequence: TGTGCCAGCAGTTTAAAAGGGAGCACCTACACCGGGGAGCTGTTTTTT.

This clonotype has a handful of counts. The rearrangement joins TRBV6-1 to TRBJ2-3; the D gene could be TRBD1 or TRBD2 (5 bases each). Germline V lookup: CDR1 MNHNS, CDR2 SASEGT. The CDR3 spans 16 residues. Between the trimmed V and J ends, which lost 3 bases and 4 bases, there was a span of 17 bases. The DNA for the CDR3 is TGTGCCAGCAGTGAGAGCTCGGGGCCTCCTGCAGATACGCAGTATTTT. This translates into CASSESSGPPADTQYF.

This clonotype was recorded many times. The chain has TRBV12-3 or TRBV12-4 and TRBJ2-7; 9 bases align to TRBD1. Losses at the gene ends were 6 bases for V and 3 bases for J; bases not matched to a gene: 9. The CDR3 consists of 15 residues. The CDR3: CASSLDRGMIYEQYF. In nucleotides, the CDR3 is TGTGCCAGCAGCCTCGACAGGGGGATGATCTACGAGCAGTACTTC.

This clonotype was recorded at least ten times. The V gene is TRBV11-2, the J gene TRBJ2-3; D unresolved. Trimming left V 3 bases short and J 6 bases short, with 13 bases between. Germline V CDR1 and CDR2: SGHAT, FQNNGV. This CDR3 comprises 14 residues. The CDR3 DNA reads as TGTGCCAGCAGCTTCTTGGCCAGCGAGGATACGCAGTATTTT. Amino acid sequence: CASSFLASEDTQYF.

This chain uses TRBV6-2 or TRBV6-3 with TRBJ2-7; 11 nucleotides agree with TRBD1. The CDR3 sequence is 15 residues long. Trimming took 6 bases from V and 2 from J; bases not matched to a gene: 6. CDR1 and CDR2 from the germline V gene are MNHEY and SVGEGT. The CDR3 protein is CASSRDRGIPYEQYF. The CDR3 coding sequence is TGTGCCAGCAGCCGGGACAGGGGGATACCCTACGAGCAGTACTTC.

This clonotype has only a few counts. The CDR3 DNA is TGTGCCAGCAGCGTAACCCCGGGACAGGGTTCCGAGCAGTACTTC. This encodes CASSVTPGQGSEQYF. V is TRBV9 and J is TRBJ2-7; 9 nucleotides match TRBD1. This CDR3 comprises 15 residues. The germline V gene has CDR1 SGDLS and CDR2 YYNGEE. V trimming: 1 base; J trimming: 6 bases; junction bases outside the gene matches: 8.